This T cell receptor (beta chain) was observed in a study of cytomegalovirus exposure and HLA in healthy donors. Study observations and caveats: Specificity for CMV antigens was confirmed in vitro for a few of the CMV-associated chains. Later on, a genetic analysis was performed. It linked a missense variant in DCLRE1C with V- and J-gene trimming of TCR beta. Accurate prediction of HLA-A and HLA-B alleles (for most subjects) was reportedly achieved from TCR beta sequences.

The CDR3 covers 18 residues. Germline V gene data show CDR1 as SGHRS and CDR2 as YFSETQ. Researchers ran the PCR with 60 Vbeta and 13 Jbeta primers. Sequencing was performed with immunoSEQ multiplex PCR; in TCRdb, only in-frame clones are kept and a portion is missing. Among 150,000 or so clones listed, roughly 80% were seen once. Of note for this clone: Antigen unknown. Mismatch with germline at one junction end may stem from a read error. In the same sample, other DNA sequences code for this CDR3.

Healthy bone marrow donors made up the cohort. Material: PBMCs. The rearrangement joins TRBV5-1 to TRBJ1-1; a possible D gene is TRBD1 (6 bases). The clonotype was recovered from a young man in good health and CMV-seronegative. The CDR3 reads CASSLGGGGARLNTEAFF. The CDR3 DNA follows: TGCGCCAGCAGCTTGGGAGGGGGTGGGGCGCGCCTGAACACTGAGGCTTTCTTT.